Shown below are 28 T cell receptor beta chains from a single sample sequenced in a study of blood T cell dynamics during melanoma immunotherapy. Generated by immunoSEQ multiplex PCR, the TCRdb table keeps only in-frame clones and is missing some. Counted here are about 7,000 clones, 80% to 90% occurring once; the ten biggest clones make up about 33%. The time point denotes: week 3, after first cycle of checkpoint inhibitor. The material was blood, obtained from a patient treated with checkpoint blockade. The receptors come from a human donor with melanoma. Some clones in this sample may be carry-over from other donors' samples.

This chain joins TRBV6-1 and TRBJ1-4; no definite D call. Per the germline V gene, CDR1 is MNHNS and CDR2 is SASEGT. This CDR3 contains 16 residues. Trimming left V 4 bases short and J 10 bases short, with 22 bases between. CDR3 protein: CASSAREMMDVAKLFF. The CDR3 nucleotides are TGTGCCAGCAGTGCCCGAGAAATGATGGATGTGGCAAAACTGTTTTTT.

The V and J genes are TRBV11-2 and TRBJ1-1; the D is unclear. The CDR3 totals 13 residues. Trimming took off 0 bases at V and 1 base at J, with 3 bases between the two ends. CDR1 SGHAT and CDR2 FQNNGV come from the germline V gene. This CDR3 is CASSLDGNTEAFF. CDR3 nucleotide sequence: TGTGCCAGCAGCTTAGATGGGAACACTGAAGCTTTCTTT.

The rearrangement joins TRBV28 to TRBJ2-3; weak D call: TRBD2 (6 bases). Trimming took 3 bases from V and 3 from J, leaving 10 bases between them. Per germline, CDR1 MDHEN and CDR2 SYDVKM. The CDR3 runs to 14 residues. CDR3 loop: CASSFLSGTDTQYF. Written as DNA, the CDR3 is TGTGCCAGCAGTTTCCTTAGCGGTACAGATACGCAGTATTTT. Combining the CDR3 with reference TRBV28 and TRBJ2-3 gives the whole variable domain DVKVTQSSRYLVKRTGEKVFLECVQDMDHENMFWYRQDPGLGLRLIYFSYDVKMKEKGDIPEGYSVSREKKERFSLILESASTNQTSMYLCASSFLSGTDTQYFGPGTRLTVL.

J is TRBJ2-1 and V is TRBV29-1, with 10 bases that match TRBD2. V lost 7 bases to trimming and J lost 8 bases; unmatched junction nucleotides: 11. Germline V CDR1 and CDR2: SQVTM, ANQGSEA. The CDR3 is 14 residues long. DNA for the CDR3: TGCAGCGGATGGGAGCTAGCGGGAGTTGATGAGCAGTTCTTC. This encodes CSGWELAGVDEQFF.

The gene calls are TRBV6-5 and TRBJ2-5; D could derive from TRBD1 or TRBD2 (6 bases each). Germline lookup yields CDR1 MNHEY and CDR2 SVGAGI. Between the trimmed V and J ends, which lost 5 bases and 3 bases, there was a span of 16 bases. This CDR3 is built from 15 residues. The CDR3 coding sequence is TGTGCCAGCAGTAGGAGGGGAAGGGACAAAGAGACCCAGTACTTC. It specifies CASSRRGRDKETQYF.

This clone appeared a single time. This rearrangement joins TRBV6-4 to TRBJ2-1; TRBD2 matches 11 bases. The CDR3 is 14 amino acids. V lost 2 bases, J lost 11 bases, and 5 bases stayed unmatched. The germline V gene encodes CDR1 MRHNA and CDR2 SNTAGT. CDR3 in amino acids: CASSDTTSGRKQFF. The CDR3 nucleotides are TGTGCCAGCAGTGACACTACTAGCGGGAGAAAGCAGTTCTTC.

The genes are TRBV7-2 and TRBJ2-3; 7 bases match TRBD2. The trim removed 3 bases at V and 3 bases at J, leaving 9 bases unmatched. Germline V gene data show CDR1 as SGHTA and CDR2 as FQGNSA. The CDR3 has 16 residues. The CDR3 DNA reads as TGTGCCAGCAGCTTCTCGACTAGCTCTTTAACAGATACGCAGTATTTT. It translates to CASSFSTSSLTDTQYF.

This sequence joins TRBV7-2 and TRBJ1-6; 9 bases map to TRBD1. The CDR3 sequence is 15 residues long. Per germline, CDR1 SGHTA and CDR2 FQGNSA. V lost 4 bases, J lost 7 bases, and 5 bases stayed unmatched. The CDR3 sequence is CASSWDRALNSPLHF. CDR3 sequence (DNA): TGTGCCAGCAGCTGGGACAGGGCTTTGAATTCACCCCTCCACTTT.

The chain is built from TRBV7-2 and TRBJ2-1; D ambiguous. Germline CDR1 reads SGHTA; CDR2 reads FQGNSA. The CDR3 length is 13 residues. Trimming took 4 bases from V and 8 from J, leaving 12 bases between them. The CDR3 region is CASSSPSTYEQFF. The CDR3 nucleotides are TGTGCCAGCAGCTCTCCTAGTACCTATGAGCAGTTCTTC.

The rearrangement joins TRBV5-4 to TRBJ2-3; a weak D match, TRBD2 (6 bases). V was shortened by 2 bases and J by 5 bases, with 15 bases between the two germline ends. CDR3 length equals 15 residues. Germline-derived CDR1 and CDR2 are SGHNT and YYREEE (reference sequence). CDR3 coding DNA: TGTGCCAGCAGCTTAGGAGGGGTTCCCGGAGATACGCAGTATTTT. It yields the protein CASSLGGVPGDTQYF.

The J gene is TRBJ2-5, the V gene TRBV15, with 11 bases lining up with TRBD1. The CDR3 has 16 residues. Germline V gene lookup returns CDR1 LNHNV and CDR2 YYDKDF (reference sequence). The V and J ends lost 1 base and 2 bases, in that order; junction bases with no gene match: 3. CDR3 bases: TGTGCCACCAGCAGAGGTGGGACAGGGGGACAAGAGACCCAGTACTTC. It yields the protein CATSRGGTGGQETQYF.

This chain links TRBV27 with TRBJ2-3; 13 bases are a match to TRBD2. Looked up from germline, CDR1 is MNHEY and CDR2 is SMNVEV (reference sequence). This CDR3 has 15 residues. V dropped 7 bases and J dropped 1; count of bases not matched to a gene: 2. The CDR3 sequence: CASTGLAGGTDTQYF. In nucleotides, the CDR3 is TGTGCCAGCACTGGACTAGCGGGAGGCACAGATACGCAGTATTTT.

The gene calls are TRBV11-1 and TRBJ1-4; the D gene is possibly TRBD1 (5 bases). Between the trimmed V and J ends, which lost 4 bases and 6 bases, there was a span of 12 bases. CDR1 and CDR2 from the germline V gene are SGHAT and FQDESV (reference sequence). The CDR3 length is 14 residues. The CDR3 sequence: CASSSGASDEKLFF. DNA of the CDR3: TGTGCCAGCAGCTCCGGGGCATCGGATGAAAAACTGTTTTTT.

The chain has TRBV13 and TRBJ2-2; D not certain. Trimming pared 4 bases from V and 7 bases from J, leaving 16 bases between. The CDR3 is made up of 15 amino acids. CDR1 PRHDT and CDR2 FYEKMQ come from the germline V gene (reference sequence). The CDR3 coding sequence is TGTGCCAGCAGCTACCAGCCTCGGGCCGGCGGGGAGCTGTTTTTT. Translating gives CASSYQPRAGGELFF.

The chain recombines TRBV27 with TRBJ1-5; 9 bases agree with TRBD1. Trimming removed 8 bases from V and 6 bases from J; junction bases left unmatched: 2. The CDR3 loop spans 12 amino acids. Germline V CDR1 and CDR2: MNHEY, SMNVEV (reference sequence). CDR3 loop: CASGTGIQPQHF. CDR3 DNA: TGTGCCAGCGGGACAGGGATTCAGCCCCAGCATTTT.

The genes are TRBV5-6 and TRBJ2-6; the D gene could be TRBD1 or TRBD2 (5 bases each). This CDR3 contains 16 residues. Germline CDR1 and CDR2: SGHDT and YYEEEE. V dropped 4 bases and J dropped 1 base, with 12 bases sitting between them. The CDR3 reads CASSRDGISGANVLTF. The CDR3 coding sequence is TGTGCCAGCAGCCGGGACGGAATTTCTGGGGCCAACGTCCTGACTTTC.

CDR3 in DNA: TGTGCCAGCAGCTTTGTAGCGGGAGGAGATACGCAGTATTTT. This encodes CASSFVAGGDTQYF. This chain links TRBV7-6 with TRBJ2-3; 10 bases line up with TRBD2. The CDR3 spans 14 residues. Germline CDR1 reads SGHVS; CDR2 reads FNYEAQ. V was clipped by 3 bases and J by 5 bases; unmatched bases: 2.

The rearrangement joins TRBV2 to TRBJ2-3; the D gene could be TRBD1 or TRBD2 (5 bases each). From germline, CDR1 is SNHLY and CDR2 FYNNEI. The CDR3 consists of 15 residues. V dropped 11 bases and J dropped 0 bases, with 18 bases sitting between them. CDR3 bases: TGTGCCGGCCAGAGGGACCTATCTAGCACAGATACGCAGTATTTT. Amino acids: CAGQRDLSSTDTQYF. The whole variable domain, remainder taken from reference TRBV2 and TRBJ2-3, is EPEVTQTPSHQVTQMGQEVILRCVPISNHLYFYWYRQILGQKVEFLVSFYNNEISEKSEIFDDQFSVERPDGSNFTLKIRSTKLEDSAMYFCAGQRDLSSTDTQYFGPGTRLTVL.

J is TRBJ1-1 and V is TRBV5-1; maybe TRBD1 (6 bases). V lost 0 bases and J 0 bases, leaving 12 bases between the germline ends. CDR3 size: 16 residues. The V gene's germline CDR1 is SGHRS and CDR2 YFSETQ. This CDR3 reads CASSLVQGSVNTEAFF. As DNA, the CDR3 is TGCGCCAGCAGCTTGGTACAGGGCTCCGTGAACACTGAAGCTTTCTTT.

This chain uses TRBV30 with TRBJ2-2, with 15 bases lining up with TRBD2. After removal of 3 bases from V and 3 bases from J, the junction contained 11 bases not matched to a gene. This CDR3 spans 19 amino acids. Germline loops: CDR1 GTSNPN, CDR2 SVGIG (reference sequence). The CDR3 sequence is CAWRAGLAGGPADTGELFF. CDR3 nucleotides: TGTGCCTGGAGAGCTGGACTAGCGGGAGGGCCGGCGGACACCGGGGAGCTGTTTTTT.

The chain joins TRBV4-3 to TRBJ2-5, with 8 positions matching TRBD2. TRBJ2-7 matches the DNA end more closely, so the J call is doubtful. The CDR3 runs 15 residues. Germline CDR1 LGHNA, CDR2 YSLEER. The CDR3 DNA follows: TGCGCCAGCAGCCAAGGGGGTCTAGCGGGTGGCGAGCAGTACTTC. Its protein product is CASSQGGLAGGEQYF.

By share, this clone counts as large. The chain combines TRBV10-2 with TRBJ1-4; no clear D gene. The CDR3 sequence is 15 residues long. Germline CDR1 reads WSHSY; CDR2 reads SAAADI. V was trimmed by 2 bases and J by 0 bases, leaving 7 bases between them. CDR3 residues: CASSEHSTTNEKLFF. CDR3 nucleotides: TGCGCCAGCAGTGAGCATTCAACAACTAATGAAAAACTGTTTTTT.

The genes are TRBV4-1 and TRBJ1-4; D remains unclear. The germline V gene has CDR1 MGHRA and CDR2 YSYEKL. This CDR3 is built from 12 residues. Trimming stripped 2 bases from V and 8 bases from J, with 6 bases between. CDR3 protein: CASSQPQEKLFF. The CDR3 DNA is TGCGCCAGCAGCCAACCTCAGGAAAAACTGTTTTTT.

The chain couples TRBV29-1 to TRBJ1-2, with D unresolved. Germline V gives CDR1 SQVTM, CDR2 ANQGSEA. There are 11 residues in the CDR3. The V and J ends lost 7 bases and 8 bases respectively, with 14 bases between them. This CDR3 is CSAPGPGGYTF. In DNA, the CDR3 is TGCAGCGCTCCTGGACCGGGAGGCTACACCTTC. The variable domain in full, with the rest retrieved from reference TRBV29-1 and TRBJ1-2, is SAVISQKPSRDICQRGTSLTIQCQVDSQVTMMFWYRQQPGQSLTLIATANQGSEATYESGFVIDKFPISRPNLTFSTLTVSNMSPEDSSIYLCSAPGPGGYTFGSGTRLTVV.

V usage is TRBV7-9 and J usage is TRBJ1-2; D might be TRBD1 (6 bases). Per the germline V gene, CDR1 is SEHNR and CDR2 is FQNEAQ (reference sequence). This CDR3 contains 14 residues. The V end was cut by 2 bases, the J end by 8 bases, with 15 bases between. This CDR3 reads CASSLIPGAGGYTF. The CDR3, as DNA: TGTGCCAGCAGCTTAATTCCGGGGGCCGGGGGCTACACCTTC.

CDR3: CASSLVLAGGKEQFF. The CDR3, as DNA: TGTGCCAGCAGCTTAGTTCTAGCGGGGGGTAAAGAGCAGTTCTTC. The V call is TRBV7-9, the J call TRBJ2-1; 11 positions match TRBD2. The CDR3 runs to 15 residues. Trimming cost V 1 base and J 10 bases; bases outside gene matches: 6. The germline V gene has CDR1 SEHNR and CDR2 FQNEAQ (reference sequence).

V is TRBV19 and J is TRBJ2-5; D remains unclear. From germline, CDR1 is LNHDA and CDR2 SQIVND (reference sequence). The CDR3 consists of 13 residues. The ends were cut back, 1 base at V and 5 bases at J, with 8 bases in the middle. CDR3 DNA sequence: TGTGCCAGTAGTATAGGTCTGGAGGAGACCCAGTACTTC. Amino acids: CASSIGLEETQYF.

The genes are TRBV28 and TRBJ2-3; 8 bases are a match to TRBD2. V trimming: 5 bases; J trimming: 6 bases; junction bases outside the gene matches: 13. Germline V CDR1 and CDR2: MDHEN, SYDVKM. The CDR3 has 16 amino acids. The CDR3 here is CASSPRASGSGDTQYF. The CDR3 coding sequence is TGTGCCAGCAGTCCCCGGGCAAGCGGGAGTGGGGATACGCAGTATTTT.